The clone carrying this T cell receptor (beta chain) was detected a few times. As yet, its antigen is unknown. This entry comes from a study of T cells in localized non-small cell lung cancer. Study observations and caveats: The tumor had only one region sequenced, so heterogeneity remains possible. Greater blood T cell density accompanied longer overall survival. Median detection of top 100 tumor clones in adjacent lung was under 75 clones.

Trimming removed 2 bases from V and 0 bases from J, with 7 bases in between. The CDR3 runs 14 residues. CDR1 is SGHVS, CDR2 FNYEAQ, per germline. Profiling relied on immunoSEQ multiplex PCR, and the TCRdb table lists in-frame clones only, not all of them. The data show roughly 40,000 clones, around 87% seen once. This sequence was found in a man aged 18-49 years with stage I lung adenocarcinoma. J is TRBJ1-1 and V is TRBV7-6, with D uncertain. Sequenced here: peripheral blood, sampled before any cancer treatment. The CDR3 sequence: CASSLNQMNTEAFF. DNA for the CDR3: TGTGCCAGCAGCTTAAACCAGATGAACACTGAAGCTTTCTTT.